This TCR beta chain was sequenced in a study of CD8+ T cells in alopecia areata. With 3 bases clipped from V and 5 bases from J, the junction kept 6 bases outside the gene matches. This CDR3 spans 14 amino acids. Germline assignment: CDR1 MNHEY and CDR2 SMNVEV (reference sequence). RNA was isolated and reverse transcribed to cDNA, the sequencing template. Here immunoSEQ multiplex PCR was the method, and the copy in TCRdb shows in-frame clones only, minus some. The sample contains 130,000 to 150,000 clones, approximately 50% of which appear only once. The TCR originated in a human donor with alopecia areata. Here the sequenced sample was CD4+ T cells sorted from blood, taken at week 0. This chain connects TRBV27 to TRBJ1-2; 7 bases are shared with TRBD1. Written as DNA, the CDR3 is TGTGCCAGCAGTTTCAACCAGGGGGTATATGGCTACACCTTC. Translated: CASSFNQGVYGYTF.